Following are 5 T cell receptor beta chains from one sample sequenced in a study of shared clonotypes between healthy human individuals. Measured with immunoSEQ multiplex PCR; TCRdb has only the in-frame clones, and not every one. This table holds some 1,100,000 clones, around three quarters found once. The sequencing input was memory CD4+ T cells from PBMCs. Subset of the sample: CD45RA-negative fraction. The origin of the receptors is a man between 18 and 35 years old in good health. Some clones in this sample may be carry-over from other donors' samples.

The chain links TRBV15 to TRBJ2-7, with TRBD2 matching 15 bases. With V trimmed by 5 bases and J by 2 bases, 7 bases remained unmatched. Germline V gene sequence: CDR1 LNHNV, CDR2 YYDKDF (reference sequence). The CDR3 is 17 residues long. The CDR3 DNA sequence: TGTGCCACCAGCCTGGGACTAGCGGGAGGTCTCCCCTACGAGCAGTACTTC. This sequence encodes CATSLGLAGGLPYEQYF.

This clone showed up just once. This chain connects TRBV6-5 to TRBJ1-1; D ambiguous. Germline V gene data show CDR1 as MNHEY and CDR2 as SVGAGI. Trimming took 8 bases from V and 3 from J, leaving 13 bases between them. The CDR3 runs 13 residues. The CDR3 spells CASGPSEDTEAFF. CDR3 coding DNA: TGTGCCAGCGGTCCCTCAGAGGACACTGAAGCTTTCTTT.

The table lists this clone with many counts. The chain is built from TRBV10-2 and TRBJ2-5; D is ambiguous. Germline-derived CDR1 and CDR2 are WSHSY and SAAADI. The V end lost 4 bases, the J end lost 4 bases, and 4 bases lay between the germline ends. This CDR3 spans 11 amino acids. The CDR3 spells CASSVTETQYF. CDR3 DNA sequence: TGCGCCAGCAGTGTGACAGAGACCCAGTACTTC.

This rearrangement joins TRBV6-6 to TRBJ2-2; D is uncertain. Germline V gene lookup returns CDR1 MNHNY and CDR2 SVGAGI (reference sequence). V was pared by 7 bases and J by 1 base, with 10 bases between. CDR3 length equals 14 residues. CDR3 nucleotides: TGTGCCAGCACCCCGGCCCAGAACACCGGGGAGCTGTTTTTT. It specifies CASTPAQNTGELFF.

The chain employs TRBV6-5 and TRBJ2-7; TRBD1 matches 7 bases. Losses at the gene ends were 5 bases for V and 8 bases for J; bases not matched to a gene: 9. The CDR3 covers 13 residues. Germline loops: CDR1 MNHEY, CDR2 SVGAGI. The CDR3 region is CASSQRQGHKQYF. As DNA, the CDR3 is TGTGCCAGCAGTCAAAGACAGGGCCATAAGCAGTACTTC.